The 26 T cell receptor beta chains given below trace back to one sample, sequenced in a study of graft-versus-host responses after intestinal transplantation. The antigens of these receptors remain unknown. Libraries were prepared by immunoSEQ multiplex PCR; TCRdb keeps only in-frame clonotypes and omits some of them. The sample gives 85,000 to 100,000 clones, 80% to 95% of which show up once; around 0.17% is in the top ten. Sequenced here: unstimulated CD4+ T cells sorted from spleen or lymph node cells, sampled before intestinal transplant. The receptors shown here come from a human donor who received an intestinal transplant.

The chain uses TRBV7-9 and TRBJ2-3; D not resolved. V shed 4 bases and J shed 4 bases, with 6 bases lying between them. This CDR3 has 12 amino acids. Germline CDR1 reads SEHNR; CDR2 reads FQNEAQ (reference sequence). The CDR3 DNA is TGTGCCAGCAGCTCAGGTGCAGATACGCAGTATTTT. This encodes CASSSGADTQYF.

The chain combines TRBV2 with TRBJ2-3; 7 nucleotides line up with TRBD2. Germline trimming cut 4 bases from V and 5 bases from J; bases unmatched to any gene: 9. Germline CDR1 and CDR2: SNHLY and FYNNEI. The CDR3 consists of 15 residues. CDR3 DNA: TGTGCCAGCAGTGTGTTTACTAGCGTTGGAGATACGCAGTATTTT. Protein sequence: CASSVFTSVGDTQYF.

CDR3 coding DNA: TGCGCCAGCAGCCAAGCCGGGGGGCTCCTCTACAATGAGCAGTTCTTC. Its translation is CASSQAGGLLYNEQFF. The chain carries TRBV4-1 and TRBJ2-1; maybe TRBD2 (7 bases). The CDR3 totals 16 residues. V lost 1 base to trimming and J lost 3 bases, with 13 bases between them. Germline V gives CDR1 MGHRA, CDR2 YSYEKL.

CDR3 loop: CASSHGLGYGYTF. DNA for the CDR3: TGCGCCAGCAGCCACGGACTGGGCTATGGCTACACCTTC. The J gene is TRBJ1-2, the V gene TRBV4-1; D ambiguous. Trimming stripped 3 bases from V and 4 bases from J, with 9 bases between. CDR3 length equals 13 residues. Per germline, CDR1 MGHRA and CDR2 YSYEKL.

This clone was picked up one time. The gene calls are TRBV7-2 and TRBJ1-6, with 9 bases aligning to TRBD1. Unmatched junction bases numbered 5, after V lost 5 bases and J lost 9 bases. This CDR3 region has 14 residues. CDR1 and CDR2 from the germline V gene are SGHTA and FQGNSA. The CDR3 sequence: CASSMGQGGSPLHF. The CDR3 DNA sequence: TGTGCCAGCAGCATGGGACAGGGAGGTTCACCCCTCCACTTT.

The rearrangement uses TRBV5-1 and TRBJ2-5; 13 bases are shared with TRBD2. In germline, CDR1 is SGHRS, CDR2 YFSETQ. With V trimmed by 4 bases and J by 5 bases, 11 bases remained unmatched. The CDR3 length is 17 residues. The CDR3 protein is CASSLEPGLAGTETQYF. In DNA form, the CDR3 reads TGCGCCAGCAGCCTCGAGCCGGGACTAGCGGGGACCGAGACCCAGTACTTC.

This chain connects TRBV5-1 to TRBJ2-7, with D perhaps matching TRBD1 (5 bases). CDR3 length equals 16 residues. The V and J ends lost 6 bases and 2 bases respectively, with 21 bases between them. CDR1 and CDR2 (germline): SGHRS, YFSETQ. The CDR3 here is CASKGPQGGRAYEQYF. CDR3 bases: TGCGCCAGCAAGGGGCCGCAAGGCGGTCGAGCCTACGAGCAGTACTTC.

The chain recombines TRBV7-2 with TRBJ2-1, with D hard to call. Germline assignment: CDR1 SGHTA and CDR2 FQGNSA. Between the trimmed V and J ends, which lost 5 bases and 3 bases, there was a span of 11 bases. The CDR3 length is 14 residues. CDR3 sequence: CASSPTANYNEQFF. The CDR3 DNA follows: TGTGCCAGCAGCCCCACTGCAAACTACAATGAGCAGTTCTTC.

V is TRBV4-2 and J is TRBJ1-4; TRBD1 matches at 9 bases. CDR3 length: 19 residues. Unmatched junction bases numbered 12, after V lost 4 bases and J lost 0 bases. Per germline, CDR1 LGHNA and CDR2 YNFKEQ. The CDR3 DNA follows: TGTGCCAGCAGCCCTATTGCGGGACAGGGCCGTGCAACTAATGAAAAACTGTTTTTT. It translates to CASSPIAGQGRATNEKLFF.

A single count supports this clone. V gene TRBV7-6 combines with J gene TRBJ1-1; perhaps TRBD1 as D (5 bases). The CDR3 covers 14 residues. CDR1 is SGHVS and CDR2 is FNYEAQ in the germline V gene. V lost 4 bases and J lost 0, with 9 bases in between. The CDR3 DNA reads TGTGCCAGCAGCTCTCCGGGGGTGAACACTGAAGCTTTCTTT. Translation: CASSSPGVNTEAFF.

Points on this clone: In the same sample, other DNA sequences code for this CDR3. This rearrangement joins TRBV30 to TRBJ1-1; D is possibly TRBD1 (6 bases). This CDR3 is 11 amino acids long. Per germline, CDR1 GTSNPN and CDR2 SVGIG (reference sequence). The V gene lost 4 bases and the J gene lost 3 bases, with 6 bases spanning the gap. CDR3 nucleotide sequence: TGTGCCTGGAACAGGGACACTGAAGCTTTCTTT. It specifies CAWNRDTEAFF.

V gene TRBV5-4 combines with J gene TRBJ2-3, with 7 bases identical to TRBD2. The V gene end was trimmed by 3 bases and the J gene end by 5 bases; junction bases not matched to a gene: 3. The germline gives CDR1 SGHNT, CDR2 YYREEE (reference sequence). This CDR3 contains 13 residues. In nucleotides, the CDR3 is TGTGCCAGCAGCTGGGGGGGAGTAGATACGCAGTATTTT. Translating gives CASSWGGVDTQYF.

The chain uses TRBV6-4 and TRBJ1-4, with 8 nucleotides matching TRBD1. The junction had 17 bases not matched to a gene; V was cut back by 0 bases and J by 8 bases. Per germline, CDR1 MRHNA and CDR2 SNTAGT. This CDR3 contains 19 residues. In DNA, the CDR3 is TGTGCCAGCAGTGACTCGAAGCAGGGGGCGCGGGAATCAAAAGAAAAACTGTTTTTT. This gives the protein CASSDSKQGARESKEKLFF.

The rearrangement links TRBV10-3 to TRBJ1-2; 8 bases align to TRBD1. V shed 6 bases and J 6 bases; nucleotides not matched to a gene: 6. Per the germline V gene, CDR1 is ENHRY and CDR2 is SYGVKD. The CDR3 has 13 residues. DNA of the CDR3: TGTGCCATCAGACCACTGACAGGGGATGGCTACACCTTC. Translated: CAIRPLTGDGYTF.

CDR3 loop: CASTPLGGDGPEAFF. Written as DNA, the CDR3 is TGTGCCAGCACCCCCTTAGGAGGGGATGGACCTGAAGCTTTCTTT. The chain combines TRBV5-6 with TRBJ1-1; D is perhaps TRBD1 (5 bases). The CDR3 is 15 residues long. CDR1 and CDR2 (germline): SGHDT, YYEEEE. V was cut by 6 bases and J by 6 bases, with 21 bases left in between.

This clone was seen a single time. The V and J genes are TRBV21-1 and TRBJ2-7; the table names TRBD2, a call not compared with the DNA. TRBV21-1 constitutes a pseudogene. The length of the CDR3 is 16 residues. CDR3 bases: TGTGCCAGCAGCTGTTGCGGACTAGCGGGAGTTTTCGAGCAGTACTTC. Its protein is CASSCCGLAGVFEQYF.

The chain uses TRBV7-8 and TRBJ1-3; 12 bases are shared with TRBD1. With 5 bases clipped from V and 7 bases from J, the junction kept 9 bases outside the gene matches. CDR3 length: 16 residues. Germline V gene lookup returns CDR1 SGHVS and CDR2 FQNEAQ. CDR3: CASSPGTGGSRNTIYF. For the CDR3, the DNA is TGTGCCAGCAGCCCTGGGACAGGGGGCAGTAGGAACACCATATATTTT.

This chain uses TRBV6-6 with TRBJ2-7; 8 bases line up with TRBD2. The V and J ends lost 0 bases and 7 bases, in that order; junction bases with no gene match: 11. Germline CDR1 MNHNY, CDR2 SVGAGI (reference sequence). The CDR3 runs 16 residues. CDR3 region: CASSYSTGGALGEQYF. CDR3 in DNA: TGTGCCAGCAGTTACTCGACCGGGGGGGCTCTTGGTGAGCAGTACTTC.

V usage is TRBV5-6 and J usage is TRBJ2-6; perhaps TRBD1 as D (5 bases). CDR1 is SGHDT, CDR2 YYEEEE, per germline. The length of the CDR3 is 18 residues. V was shortened by 1 base and J by 0 bases, with 14 bases between the two germline ends. The CDR3 DNA reads TGTGCCAGCAGCTTGTGGGGCGGTAGGGACTCTGGGGCCAACGTCCTGACTTTC. Its translation is CASSLWGGRDSGANVLTF.

V and J are TRBV10-1 and TRBJ2-3, with 8 nucleotides matching TRBD2. There are 16 residues in the CDR3. Germline CDR1 and CDR2: WNHNN and SYGVQD (reference sequence). V shed 0 bases and J 0 bases; nucleotides not matched to a gene: 2. CDR3: CASSESPSGSTDTQYF. For the CDR3, the DNA is TGCGCCAGCAGTGAGTCGCCTAGCGGGAGCACAGATACGCAGTATTTT.

The chain links TRBV28 to TRBJ2-7; 10 bases agree with TRBD2. The CDR3 is 15 amino acids. V shed 5 bases, J shed 3 bases, and the junction held 7 bases outside the gene matches. Germline loops: CDR1 MDHEN, CDR2 SYDVKM. In nucleotides, the CDR3 is TGTGCCAGCAGTCCACAGGCTAGCGGGAGCTACGAGCAGTACTTC. Residues: CASSPQASGSYEQYF.

The chain combines TRBV5-1 with TRBJ2-1; 7 nucleotides agree with TRBD2. Per the germline V gene, CDR1 is SGHRS and CDR2 is YFSETQ. V lost 3 bases, J lost 2 bases, and 8 bases stayed unmatched. This CDR3 is 16 amino acids long. The CDR3 DNA reads TGCGCCAGCAGCTACCTTGAGCGGGGCCCCTACAATGAGCAGTTCTTC. This gives the protein CASSYLERGPYNEQFF.

The chain has TRBV7-9 and TRBJ1-2; TRBD1 agrees at 7 bases. V shed 5 bases, J shed 8 bases, and the junction held 5 bases outside the gene matches. Germline V gene sequence: CDR1 SEHNR, CDR2 FQNEAQ (reference sequence). This CDR3 comprises 12 residues. CDR3 residues: CASSRTGDGYTF. CDR3 nucleotide sequence: TGTGCCAGCAGCAGAACAGGGGACGGCTACACCTTC.

The rearrangement joins TRBV11-2 to TRBJ1-3; weak D call: TRBD1 (5 bases). The CDR3 extends over 16 amino acids. Germline lookup yields CDR1 SGHAT and CDR2 FQNNGV. V was shortened by 0 bases and J by 2 bases, with 11 bases between the two germline ends. The CDR3 region has the DNA TGTGCCAGCAGCTTAGATCACTCAGGGACTGGAAACACCATATATTTT. This gives the protein CASSLDHSGTGNTIYF.

This chain links TRBV7-2 with TRBJ2-3; 10 bases agree with TRBD2. V lost 7 bases and J lost 8; bases outside the gene matches: 9. From germline, CDR1 is SGHTA and CDR2 FQGNSA. The CDR3 runs to 14 residues. CDR3 sequence (DNA): TGTGCCAGCACCCGTGTTACTAGCGGGGCTACGCAGTATTTT. This gives the protein CASTRVTSGATQYF.

The rearrangement joins TRBV7-9 to TRBJ1-6, with D hard to call. Germline-derived CDR1 and CDR2 are SEHNR and FQNEAQ (reference sequence). The V gene lost 4 bases and the J gene lost 5 bases, with 12 bases spanning the gap. CDR3 size: 15 residues. The CDR3 spells CASSSTGLNNSPLHF. CDR3 nucleotide sequence: TGTGCCAGCAGCTCGACTGGCTTGAATAATTCACCCCTCCACTTT.